This T cell receptor beta chain was retrieved from a study of T-cell reconstitution after alpha-beta-depleted transplantation in children. Unique molecular identifiers were incorporated into the prepared TCRbeta library. TCRdb processed the PCR reads anew with MiXCR; each CDR3 protein has one entry. Here the sample spans under 300,000 distinct CDR3 sequences, about 9.9% being singletons. Trimming removed 3 bases from V and 1 base from J; junction bases left unmatched: 10. The CDR3 length is 18 residues. Germline loops: CDR1 SGHNT, CDR2 YENEEA. This clonotype appeared many times. Its cognate antigen is unknown. General study results and limits: Expanded clones from the graft, numbering several hundred, reportedly supplied alpha-beta T cells about two months after transplant. T-cell numbers and diversity one year post-transplant derived largely from freshly generated T cells. After transplant, high TCRbeta diversity at day 60 in some patients arose from surviving recipient T cells and thymic progenitors.

The V gene is TRBV11-3, the J gene TRBJ2-7; 12 nucleotides line up with TRBD1. The TCR sequence derives from a male patient between 2 and 9 years old who had a stem cell transplant for chronic granulomatous disease, so the T cells may come from the graft donor. Sample: peripheral blood, taken 180 days after TCRalphabeta/CD19-depleted stem cell transplant. The CDR3 region is CASSFPGQGARGSYEQYF. The DNA of the CDR3 is TGTGCCAGCAGCTTCCCGGGACAGGGGGCGCGGGGGTCCTACGAGCAGTACTTC.